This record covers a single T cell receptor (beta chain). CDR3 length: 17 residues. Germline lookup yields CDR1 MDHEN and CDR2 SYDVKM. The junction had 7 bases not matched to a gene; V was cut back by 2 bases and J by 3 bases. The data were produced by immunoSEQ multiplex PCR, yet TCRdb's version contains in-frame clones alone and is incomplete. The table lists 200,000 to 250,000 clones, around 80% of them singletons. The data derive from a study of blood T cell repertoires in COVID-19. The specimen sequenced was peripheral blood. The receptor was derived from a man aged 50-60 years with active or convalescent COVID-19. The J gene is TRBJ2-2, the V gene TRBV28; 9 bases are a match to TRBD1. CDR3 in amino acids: CASSLPGQGHDTGELFF. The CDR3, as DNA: TGTGCCAGCAGTTTACCTGGACAGGGGCATGACACCGGGGAGCTGTTTTTT.